The next 7 T cell receptor beta chains were all read from a single sample in a study of molecular identifiers for immune sequencing clone quantification. TCRdb processed the PCR reads anew with MiXCR; each CDR3 protein has one entry. The data contain around 460,000 distinct CDR3 sequences, around 21% of them singletons. The sequenced sample was naive CD8+ T cells from blood, with Jurkat cell RNA spiked in. Subset in this sample: FACS-sorted CD8+CD4-CCR7+CD45RA+ naive T cells. Receptor source: a human donor in good health. Some libraries in this study had Jurkat cell RNA spiked in.

This clonotype has a count of ten or more. The chain carries TRBV6-2 or TRBV6-3 and TRBJ1-6, with D uncertain. The CDR3 length is 15 residues. The germline V gene encodes CDR1 MNHEY and CDR2 SVGEGT. Trimming left V 3 bases short and J 2 bases short, with 8 bases between. This CDR3 reads CASSYTEAYNSPLHF. The CDR3 bases are TGTGCCAGCAGTTATACAGAGGCCTATAATTCACCCCTCCACTTT.

The chain is built from TRBV27 and TRBJ2-3; no firm D call. Germline CDR1 is MNHEY and CDR2 is SMNVEV (reference sequence). V shed 4 bases and J shed 10 bases, with 15 bases lying between them. The CDR3 spans 13 residues. The CDR3 coding sequence is TGTGCCAGCAGTTATTTAGGAACCCTTGCGCAGTATTTT. Translating gives CASSYLGTLAQYF.

Note on this clonotype: A much larger clone differs by one base, so this may be a read error. The gene calls are TRBV4-3 and TRBJ2-7; 8 bases map to TRBD1. This CDR3 is 14 amino acids long. Unmatched junction bases numbered 2, after V lost 0 bases and J lost 4 bases. Germline V gene sequence: CDR1 LGHNA, CDR2 YSLEER. CDR3 amino acids: CASSQDYRGYEQYF. CDR3 coding DNA: TGCGCCAGCAGCCAAGACTACAGGGGGTACGAGCAGTACTTC.

This clonotype was observed many times. This sequence joins TRBV6-2 or TRBV6-3 and TRBJ2-1; maybe TRBD2 (5 bases). Trimming shortened V by 8 bases and J by 8 bases, and 10 bases separated the two germline ends. Germline V gives CDR1 MNHEY, CDR2 SVGEGT. The CDR3 spans 11 residues. This CDR3 is CASGLWDEQFF. CDR3 nucleotide sequence: TGTGCCAGCGGACTGTGGGATGAGCAGTTCTTC.

This clonotype was counted ten times or more. V gene TRBV5-4 combines with J gene TRBJ2-7, with a tentative D call TRBD1 (6 bases). This CDR3 is built from 14 residues. Germline CDR1 reads SGHNT; CDR2 reads YYREEE (reference sequence). Trimming shortened V by 0 bases and J by 9 bases, and 16 bases separated the two germline ends. The CDR3 region is CASSLADRPAVQYF. CDR3 nucleotides: TGTGCCAGCAGCTTGGCCGACAGGCCTGCGGTGCAGTACTTC.

For this clonotype: A much larger clone lies one base from this, so it may be a read error. CDR3 sequence (DNA): TGTGCCGCGCACCCATCCGGAGATCTAAACACTGAAGCTTTCTTT. Translated: CAAHPSGDLNTEAFF. The chain is built from TRBV7-9 and TRBJ1-1, with no clear D. CDR1 and CDR2 (germline): SEHNR, FQNEAQ (reference sequence). Trimming left V 11 bases short and J 2 bases short, with 21 bases between. The CDR3 runs 15 residues.

This clonotype was counted many times. The J gene is TRBJ1-4, the V gene TRBV4-1, with 8 bases fitting TRBD1. With V trimmed by 4 bases and J by 11 bases, 6 bases remained unmatched. CDR1 MGHRA and CDR2 YSYEKL come from the germline V gene. This CDR3 has 13 amino acids. For the CDR3, the DNA is TGCGCCAGCAGCCCCCAGGGGGCTGTGAAACTGTTTTTT. Translating it yields CASSPQGAVKLFF.